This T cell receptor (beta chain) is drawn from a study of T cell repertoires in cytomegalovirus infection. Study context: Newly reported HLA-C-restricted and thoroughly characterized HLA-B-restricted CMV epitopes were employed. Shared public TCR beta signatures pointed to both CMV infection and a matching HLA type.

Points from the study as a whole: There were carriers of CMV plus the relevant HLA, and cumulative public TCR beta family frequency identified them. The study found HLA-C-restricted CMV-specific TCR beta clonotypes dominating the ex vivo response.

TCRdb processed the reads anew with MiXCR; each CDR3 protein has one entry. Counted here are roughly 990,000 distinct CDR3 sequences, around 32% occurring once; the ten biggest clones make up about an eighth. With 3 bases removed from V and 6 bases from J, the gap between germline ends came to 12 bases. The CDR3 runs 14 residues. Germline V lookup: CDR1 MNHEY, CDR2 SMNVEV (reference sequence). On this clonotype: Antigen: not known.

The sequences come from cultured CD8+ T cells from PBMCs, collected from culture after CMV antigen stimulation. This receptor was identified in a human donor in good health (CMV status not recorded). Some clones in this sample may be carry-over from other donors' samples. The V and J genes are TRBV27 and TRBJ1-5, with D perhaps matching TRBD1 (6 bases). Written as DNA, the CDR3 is TGTGCCAGCAGTTTTGGACAGTCCGGTCAGCCCCAGCATTTT. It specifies CASSFGQSGQPQHF.